This TCR beta chain stems from a study of blood T cell repertoires in COVID-19. Clones were sequenced by immunoSEQ multiplex PCR, and TCRdb holds only the in-frame ones, with some missing. This table has around 57,000 clones, about 90% appearing once. From germline, CDR1 is SGHTA and CDR2 FQGNSA. This CDR3 has 14 residues. Trimming cost V 4 bases and J 2 bases; bases outside gene matches: 4. Sequencing was done on a sample of peripheral blood. The TCR originated in a human donor with active COVID-19. The donor label of this sample is uncertain. V and J are TRBV7-2 and TRBJ2-7; TRBD2 aligns across 8 bases. The CDR3 spells CASSSRSGAYEQYF. The CDR3 nucleotides are TGTGCCAGCAGCTCCCGTAGCGGGGCCTACGAGCAGTACTTC. The entire variable domain, with the rest obtained from reference TRBV7-2 and TRBJ2-7, is as follows: GAGVSQSPSNKVTEKGKDVELRCDPISGHTALYWYRQSLGQGLEFLIYFQGNSAPDKSGLPSDRFSAERTGGSVSTLTIQRTQQEDSAVYLCASSSRSGAYEQYFGPGTRLTVT.